Each of the 26 T cell receptor beta chains below was sequenced from the same sample in a study of cytotoxic CD8 clonotypes in ibrutinib-treated CLL. Generated by immunoSEQ multiplex PCR, the TCRdb table keeps only in-frame clones and is missing some. This repertoire shows approximately 200,000 clones, around 72% found once; its top ten account for 13%. Sequenced material: PBMCs, taken after 24 months of ibrutinib treatment. The origin of the receptors is a human donor with chronic lymphocytic leukemia.

The chain couples TRBV4-1 to TRBJ2-1; D is perhaps TRBD2 (5 bases). Trimming removed 5 bases at V and 5 bases at J, with 19 bases between. The germline V gene encodes CDR1 MGHRA and CDR2 YSYEKL. This CDR3 is 16 amino acids long. The CDR3 nucleotides read TGCGCCAGCAGCGAATTCCTGAGAGCCGGGAACAATGAGCAGTTCTTC. Translation: CASSEFLRAGNNEQFF.

V gene TRBV5-1 combines with J gene TRBJ2-7; D is uncertain. The length of the CDR3 is 12 residues. V was shortened by 3 bases and J by 2 bases, with 6 bases between the two germline ends. Germline V lookup: CDR1 SGHRS, CDR2 YFSETQ. Here the CDR3 reads CASSYDAYEQYF. In DNA, the CDR3 is TGCGCCAGCAGCTACGACGCCTACGAGCAGTACTTC.

The chain carries TRBV12-5 and TRBJ2-1, with 8 bases fitting TRBD2. Unmatched junction bases numbered 8, after V lost 7 bases and J lost 9 bases. CDR3 length: 13 residues. Germline CDR1 reads LGHNT; CDR2 reads FRNRAP. The chain's CDR3 is CASAPGGKGEQFF. CDR3 DNA sequence: TGTGCTAGTGCCCCGGGGGGGAAGGGTGAGCAGTTCTTC.

The chain joins TRBV27 to TRBJ2-1; perhaps D is TRBD1 or TRBD2 (6 bases each). This CDR3 has 14 amino acids. In germline, CDR1 is MNHEY, CDR2 SMNVEV (reference sequence). Trimming took off 4 bases at V and 2 bases at J, with 9 bases between the two ends. CDR3 sequence: CASSWGDTYNEQFF. The CDR3 nucleotides are TGTGCCAGCAGTTGGGGGGACACCTACAATGAGCAGTTCTTC.

The rearrangement links TRBV18 to TRBJ1-4; 8 nucleotides line up with TRBD1. V was pared by 5 bases and J by 10 bases, with 3 bases of the junction left unmatched. Germline V gives CDR1 KGHSH, CDR2 LQKENI. The CDR3 sequence is 12 residues long. The DNA of the CDR3 is TGTGCCAGCTCAAACACAGGGGGAAAACTGTTTTTT. Residues: CASSNTGGKLFF.

This chain links TRBV4-1 with TRBJ2-3; perhaps TRBD2 as D (7 bases). Germline V lookup: CDR1 MGHRA, CDR2 YSYEKL. The CDR3 is 19 amino acids. The V and J ends lost 0 bases and 1 base respectively, with 20 bases between them. The CDR3 nucleotides read TGCGCCAGCAGCCAAGATTCCGTGAGGGGGGGATCCGGCACAGATACGCAGTATTTT. The encoded protein is CASSQDSVRGGSGTDTQYF.

Regarding this clone: The junction and the germline gene differ at one end; a read error may be behind it. J is TRBJ1-2 and V is TRBV7-3, with 9 bases fitting TRBD1. Germline-derived CDR1 and CDR2 are SGHTA and FQGTGA. CDR3 length: 14 amino acids. Here the CDR3 DNA reads TGTGCCAGCAGCGTAACGGGACAGGGTCATGGCTACACCTTC. This sequence encodes CASSVTGQGHGYTF.

The gene calls are TRBV4-3 and TRBJ1-5; D unclear. V gave up 1 base and J gave up 0 bases, with 10 bases separating them. Germline V gene data show CDR1 as LGHNA and CDR2 as YSLEER. The CDR3 runs 16 residues. The CDR3 loop reads CASSQGTDHSNQPQHF. The CDR3 nucleotides are TGCGCCAGCAGCCAAGGAACAGATCATAGCAATCAGCCCCAGCATTTT.

The chain uses TRBV27 and TRBJ2-7; weak D call: TRBD1 (6 bases). Germline lookup yields CDR1 MNHEY and CDR2 SMNVEV (reference sequence). This CDR3 comprises 14 residues. The V end was cut by 5 bases, the J end by 2 bases, with 13 bases between. DNA for the CDR3: TGTGCCAGCAGTCCAAGGGGGACCACCTACGAGCAGTACTTC. It specifies CASSPRGTTYEQYF.

CDR3 sequence: CASSALAGGLNEQYF. The CDR3 region has the DNA TGTGCCAGCAGCGCCTTAGCGGGAGGGCTGAACGAGCAGTACTTC. This rearrangement joins TRBV9 to TRBJ2-7; 11 nucleotides match TRBD2. The CDR3 loop spans 15 amino acids. Germline V lookup: CDR1 SGDLS, CDR2 YYNGEE. Trimming cost V 3 bases and J 5 bases; bases outside gene matches: 7. Supplemented by reference TRBV9 and TRBJ2-7, the full variable domain reads DSGVTQTPKHLITATGQRVTLRCSPRSGDLSVYWYQQSLDQGLQFLIQYYNGEERAKGNILERFSAQQFPDLHSELNLSSLELGDSALYFCASSALAGGLNEQYFGPGTRLTVT.

V is TRBV4-1 and J is TRBJ2-1; unclear D gene. The CDR3 sequence is 15 residues long. V was clipped by 3 bases and J by 5 bases, with 14 bases between them. Germline V gives CDR1 MGHRA, CDR2 YSYEKL. Here the CDR3 reads CASSHYVGINNEQFF. CDR3 sequence (DNA): TGCGCCAGCAGCCACTACGTAGGGATTAACAATGAGCAGTTCTTC.

The chain links TRBV28 to TRBJ2-3; TRBD2 might be the D (5 bases). The CDR3 covers 12 residues. V lost 4 bases to trimming and J lost 6 bases, with 8 bases between them. CDR1 and CDR2 from the germline V gene are MDHEN and SYDVKM. The DNA of the CDR3 is TGTGCCAGCAGTTCAATAGCGGATACGCAGTATTTT. It specifies CASSSIADTQYF.

This clone has just a few counts. J is TRBJ2-3 and V is TRBV27; 10 bases align to TRBD2. Germline V gene data show CDR1 as MNHEY and CDR2 as SMNVEV (reference sequence). Trimming at V came to 4 bases and at J to 4 bases, leaving 5 bases not matched to a gene. The CDR3 consists of 15 residues. Written as DNA, the CDR3 is TGTGCCAGCAGTTCTTTGGGACTAGCGTCAGATACGCAGTATTTT. Protein: CASSSLGLASDTQYF.

The chain combines TRBV28 with TRBJ1-3; the match to TRBD1 covers 7 bases. Germline assignment: CDR1 MDHEN and CDR2 SYDVKM. J lost 4 bases, V lost 6 bases, and 9 bases had no gene match. The CDR3 consists of 15 residues. The CDR3 protein is CASSPIDRAGNTIYF. As DNA, the CDR3 is TGTGCCAGCAGCCCTATCGACAGGGCCGGAAACACCATATATTTT.

This rearrangement joins TRBV2 to TRBJ2-2; no definite D call. V shed 8 bases and J shed 0 bases, with 10 bases lying between them. Per germline, CDR1 SNHLY and CDR2 FYNNEI. CDR3 size: 14 residues. CDR3: CASLGDTNTGELFF. The CDR3 region has the DNA TGTGCCAGCCTTGGCGACACGAACACCGGGGAGCTGTTTTTT.

This clone has only a few counts. The V call is TRBV11-2, the J call TRBJ2-7, with 11 bases identical to TRBD2. CDR3 length equals 14 residues. Germline V lookup: CDR1 SGHAT, CDR2 FQNNGV. Trimming removed 5 bases from V and 7 bases from J; junction bases left unmatched: 7. The CDR3 sequence is CASSVSGLAAEQYF. CDR3 nucleotide sequence: TGTGCCAGCAGCGTCTCGGGACTAGCGGCAGAGCAGTACTTC.

This chain uses TRBV2 with TRBJ2-5; no clear D gene. Germline lookup yields CDR1 SNHLY and CDR2 FYNNEI. The V and J ends lost 4 bases and 5 bases respectively, with 5 bases between them. The CDR3 is 11 residues long. The CDR3 loop reads CASSVRETQYF. The CDR3 region has the DNA TGTGCCAGCAGTGTAAGGGAGACCCAGTACTTC.

There are a few counts of this clone. V and J are TRBV7-9 and TRBJ1-1; D call uncertain. The length of the CDR3 is 13 residues. CDR1 and CDR2 from the germline V gene are SEHNR and FQNEAQ (reference sequence). V was clipped by 1 base and J by 5 bases, with 8 bases between them. The CDR3 sequence: CASSLVASTEAFF. The CDR3 region has the DNA TGTGCCAGCAGCTTAGTTGCTTCGACTGAAGCTTTCTTT.

The rearrangement joins TRBV5-4 to TRBJ2-3; D is unclear. The V gene lost 4 bases and the J gene lost 6 bases, with 15 bases spanning the gap. The CDR3 is 14 residues long. Germline CDR1 is SGHNT and CDR2 is YYREEE (reference sequence). The CDR3 region is CASSVPHAQDTQYF. CDR3 DNA: TGTGCCAGCAGCGTCCCCCATGCCCAGGATACGCAGTATTTT.

V gene TRBV29-1 combines with J gene TRBJ1-1; D ambiguous. The CDR3 length is 12 residues. Trimming removed 3 bases from V and 0 bases from J, with 5 bases in between. In germline, CDR1 is SQVTM, CDR2 ANQGSEA. The CDR3 loop is CSVETVNTEAFF. For the CDR3, the DNA is TGCAGCGTTGAGACTGTGAACACTGAAGCTTTCTTT.

This sequence joins TRBV2 and TRBJ1-1, with TRBD1 matching 7 bases. Germline V CDR1 and CDR2: SNHLY, FYNNEI. This CDR3 region has 14 residues. The V segment lost 4 bases and the J segment 1 base; nucleotides outside the gene matches: 3. The CDR3 DNA follows: TGTGCCAGCAGTGTGGGACAGACGAACACTGAAGCTTTCTTT. Translated, it gives CASSVGQTNTEAFF.

This chain uses TRBV5-1 with TRBJ1-1; D remains ambiguous. CDR3 length equals 14 residues. Per germline, CDR1 SGHRS and CDR2 YFSETQ. Trimming took off 6 bases at V and 1 base at J, with 13 bases between the two ends. CDR3 protein: CASNHGEGNTEAFF. The DNA of the CDR3 is TGCGCCAGCAATCACGGGGAAGGGAACACTGAAGCTTTCTTT.

The gene calls are TRBV5-4 and TRBJ1-2, with a possible D match to TRBD1 (5 bases). This CDR3 spans 13 amino acids. Trimming took 3 bases from V and 4 from J, leaving 10 bases between them. Germline values: CDR1 SGHNT, CDR2 YYREEE (reference sequence). CDR3 amino acids: CASSSRQLYGYTF. CDR3 DNA sequence: TGTGCCAGCAGCTCCCGACAGCTCTATGGCTACACCTTC.

The chain employs TRBV19 and TRBJ1-5, with a possible D match to TRBD1 (5 bases). The CDR3 has 14 residues. V was shortened by 2 bases and J by 6 bases, with 11 bases between the two germline ends. Germline V gene data show CDR1 as LNHDA and CDR2 as SQIVND (reference sequence). The CDR3 spells CASSIKPGTQPQHF. The CDR3 nucleotides read TGTGCCAGTAGTATAAAGCCAGGGACTCAGCCCCAGCATTTT.

This chain joins TRBV5-1 and TRBJ2-7; 13 nucleotides match TRBD2. The germline CDR1 and CDR2 sequences are SGHRS and YFSETQ. The ends lost 7 bases at V and 2 bases at J; junction bases unmatched: 3. CDR3 length: 14 amino acids. CDR3 loop: CASQTSGRAYEQYF. The DNA of the CDR3 is TGCGCCAGCCAAACTAGCGGGAGGGCCTACGAGCAGTACTTC.

The CDR3 region has the DNA TGCACCAGCAGCCAAATGGGGACTAGCGGGACCGACTACGAGCAGTACTTC. Its translation is CTSSQMGTSGTDYEQYF. The rearrangement uses TRBV1 and TRBJ2-7; TRBD2 reflects the table's D call only, with no check against the DNA. TRBV1 has pseudogene status. The CDR3 length is 17 residues.